These 11 T cell receptor beta chains were sequenced from one sample in a study of blood T cell repertoires in COVID-19. Profiling relied on immunoSEQ multiplex PCR, and the TCRdb table lists in-frame clones only, not all of them. This table holds roughly 110,000 clones, under 95% found once. The sample was peripheral blood. These TCRs come from a woman aged 25 to 39 with acute or convalescent COVID-19.

The J gene is TRBJ1-2, the V gene TRBV27, with 8 bases matching TRBD1. CDR1 is MNHEY and CDR2 is SMNVEV in the germline V gene (reference sequence). The junction had 13 bases not matched to a gene; V was cut back by 5 bases and J by 2 bases. This CDR3 has 17 amino acids. As DNA, the CDR3 is TGTGCCAGCAGTCTAAGAGCCGACAGGGGCCTAAACTATGGCTACACCTTC. This sequence encodes CASSLRADRGLNYGYTF.

The chain uses TRBV19 and TRBJ2-7; TRBD1 matches 7 bases. CDR3 length: 13 residues. Germline V gene data show CDR1 as LNHDA and CDR2 as SQIVND (reference sequence). J lost 7 bases, V lost 5 bases, and 8 bases had no gene match. The CDR3 DNA reads TGTGCCAGTAGTGACAGACAGGGTTGGGAGCAGTACTTC. It translates to CASSDRQGWEQYF. The variable domain in full, with the rest retrieved from reference TRBV19 and TRBJ2-7, is DGGITQSPKYLFRKEGQNVTLSCEQNLNHDAMYWYRQDPGQGLRLIYYSQIVNDFQKGDIAEGYSVSREKKESFPLTVTSAQKNPTAFYLCASSDRQGWEQYFGPGTRLTVT.

The gene calls are TRBV16 and TRBJ1-2; D might be TRBD1 (6 bases). CDR1 is KGHSY and CDR2 is FQNENV in the germline V gene. CDR3 size: 15 residues. Trimming left V 4 bases short and J 6 bases short, with 18 bases between. The CDR3 spells CASSPTGGAQDGYTF. The DNA of the CDR3 is TGTGCCAGCAGCCCTACGGGGGGGGCTCAGGATGGCTACACCTTC.

The chain is built from TRBV25-1 and TRBJ1-5, with D possibly matching TRBD1 (5 bases). V lost 3 bases, J lost 7 bases, and 13 bases lay in between. Germline CDR1 and CDR2: MGHDK and SYGVNS. The CDR3 runs to 14 residues. CDR3 residues: CASSEWGVEQPQHF. For the CDR3, the DNA is TGTGCCAGCAGTGAGTGGGGGGTCGAGCAGCCCCAGCATTTT.

V usage is TRBV2 and J usage is TRBJ1-5; D gene unclear. Trimming removed 0 bases from V and 0 bases from J, with 6 bases in between. The CDR3 covers 15 residues. From germline, CDR1 is SNHLY and CDR2 FYNNEI. For the CDR3, the DNA is TGTGCCAGCAGTGAAGCCGCGCTTAGCAATCAGCCCCAGCATTTT. Its protein product is CASSEAALSNQPQHF.

The rearrangement links TRBV7-6 to TRBJ2-7; 9 nucleotides agree with TRBD2. The CDR3 spans 16 residues. Germline CDR1 SGHVS, CDR2 FNYEAQ. V was pared by 2 bases and J by 2 bases, with 7 bases of the junction left unmatched. The DNA for the CDR3 is TGTGCCAGCAGCTTAAAAGCGGGAGGAAAAACCTACGAGCAGTACTTC. Protein product: CASSLKAGGKTYEQYF.

The rearrangement links TRBV10-3 to TRBJ2-1, with TRBD2 matching over 10 bases. V lost 7 bases, J lost 6 bases, and 12 bases stayed unmatched. Germline V gives CDR1 ENHRY, CDR2 SYGVKD. CDR3 length: 16 residues. CDR3 protein: CAIMRAGTSAFNEQFF. The CDR3 bases are TGTGCCATCATGAGGGCCGGGACTAGCGCGTTCAATGAGCAGTTCTTC.

This clone has more than one count but fewer than ten. The V gene is TRBV7-6, the J gene TRBJ2-7, with 8 nucleotides matching TRBD1. CDR1 SGHVS and CDR2 FNYEAQ come from the germline V gene. This CDR3 is 15 amino acids long. The V gene end was trimmed by 0 bases and the J gene end by 2 bases; junction bases not matched to a gene: 3. CDR3 in amino acids: CASSLAQGAAYEQYF. For the CDR3, the DNA is TGTGCCAGCAGCTTAGCGCAGGGGGCGGCCTACGAGCAGTACTTC. Supplemented by reference TRBV7-6 and TRBJ2-7, the full variable domain reads GAGVSQSPRYKVTKRGQDVALRCDPISGHVSLYWYRQALGQGPEFLTYFNYEAQQDKSGLPNDRFSAERPEGSISTLTIQRTEQRDSAMYRCASSLAQGAAYEQYFGPGTRLTVT.

V and J are TRBV5-1 and TRBJ2-7, with 8 bases aligning to TRBD2. CDR3 length: 15 amino acids. The germline CDR1 and CDR2 sequences are SGHRS and YFSETQ. The V gene end was trimmed by 4 bases and the J gene end by 5 bases; junction bases not matched to a gene: 11. Written as DNA, the CDR3 is TGCGCCAGCAGCCCACAAGCGGGAGTTGCCAACGAGCAGTACTTC. Translation: CASSPQAGVANEQYF.

In its sample, this clone was seen once. The DNA for the CDR3 is TGTGCCAGCAGTCCGAGGGGGCTAGACACTGAAGCTTTCTTT. This codes for CASSPRGLDTEAFF. The V and J genes are TRBV28 and TRBJ1-1, with TRBD1 identical over 7 bases. Germline lookup yields CDR1 MDHEN and CDR2 SYDVKM. Losses at the gene ends were 5 bases for V and 3 bases for J; bases not matched to a gene: 6. The CDR3 consists of 14 residues.

The chain recombines TRBV5-5 with TRBJ1-2; TRBD1 might be the D (6 bases). V lost 1 base to trimming and J lost 4 bases, with 11 bases between them. The V gene's germline CDR1 is SGHKS and CDR2 YYEKEE (reference sequence). The CDR3 extends over 14 amino acids. The CDR3 sequence: CASSLWGQSYGYTF. CDR3 DNA: TGTGCCAGCAGCTTGTGGGGGCAGAGCTATGGCTACACCTTC.